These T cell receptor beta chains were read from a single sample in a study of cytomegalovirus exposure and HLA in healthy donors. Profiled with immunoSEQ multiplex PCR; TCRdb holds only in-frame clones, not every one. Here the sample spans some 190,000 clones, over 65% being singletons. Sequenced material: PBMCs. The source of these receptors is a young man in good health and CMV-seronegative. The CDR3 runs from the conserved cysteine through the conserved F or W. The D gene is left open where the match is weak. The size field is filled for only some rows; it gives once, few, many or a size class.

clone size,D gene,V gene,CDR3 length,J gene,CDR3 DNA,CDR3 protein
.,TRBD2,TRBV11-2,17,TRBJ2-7,TGTGCCAGCAGCTTAGCCTTAAGACTAGCGGGAGCGGGCGAGCAGTACTTC,CASSLALRLAGAGEQYF
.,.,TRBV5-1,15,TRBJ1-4,TGCGCCAGCAGCTTGTCGGGGGCAACTAATGAAAAACTGTTTTTT,CASSLSGATNEKLFF
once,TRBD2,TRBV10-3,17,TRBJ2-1,TGTGCCATCAGTGGTTCGGTAGCGGGGCAAGCCTACAATGAGCAGTTCTTC,CAISGSVAGQAYNEQFF
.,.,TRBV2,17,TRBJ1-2,TGTGCCAGCAGTGAAGTCCCTTGGGGGGGCGCGAAGAATGGCTACACCTTC,CASSEVPWGGAKNGYTF
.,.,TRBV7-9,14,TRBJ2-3,TGTGCCAGCAGCCTAGTTGCGAGCACAGATACGCAGTATTTT,CASSLVASTDTQYF
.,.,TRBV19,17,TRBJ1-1,TGTGCCAGTAGTATACAAGGGGCGACACTATTGAACACTGAAGCTTTCTTT,CASSIQGATLLNTEAFF
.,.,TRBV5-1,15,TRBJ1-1,TGCGCCAGCAGCTTGGACGGACAGATGAACACTGAAGCTTTCTTT,CASSLDGQMNTEAFF
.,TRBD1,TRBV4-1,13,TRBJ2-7,TGCGCCAGCAGCCAAGGGGGACAGTACGAGCAGTACTTC,CASSQGGQYEQYF
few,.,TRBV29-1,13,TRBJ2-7,TGCAGCGTTGACAGTGACGGGACCTACGAGCAGTACTTC,CSVDSDGTYEQYF
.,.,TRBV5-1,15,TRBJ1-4,TGCGCCAGCAGCTTGGCCGGGGGGAAAGGGGAAAAACTGTTTTTT,CASSLAGGKGEKLFF
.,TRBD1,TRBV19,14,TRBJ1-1,TGTGCCAGTACTCTTGACAGGGCGGGCACTGAAGCTTTCTTT,CASTLDRAGTEAFF
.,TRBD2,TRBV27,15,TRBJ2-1,TGTGCCAGCAGTTCGCCGGCTAGCGGAAACAATGAGCAGTTCTTC,CASSSPASGNNEQFF
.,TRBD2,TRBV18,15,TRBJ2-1,TGTGCCAGCTCTTCGGGACTAGCGGAGGGGAATGAGCAGTTCTTC,CASSSGLAEGNEQFF
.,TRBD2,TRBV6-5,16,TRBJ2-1,TGTGCCAGCAGTTACTCGGGACTAGCGGATTACAATGAGCAGTTCTTC,CASSYSGLADYNEQFF
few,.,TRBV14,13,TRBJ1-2,TGTGCCAGCAGCTTTCAGGGGTGGTATGGCTACACCTTC,CASSFQGWYGYTF
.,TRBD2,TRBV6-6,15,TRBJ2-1,TGTGCCAGCAGTTCGGAACTAGCGGGAGGTAATGAGCAGTTCTTC,CASSSELAGGNEQFF
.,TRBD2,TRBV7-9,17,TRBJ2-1,TGTGCCAGCAGTTCAAGGACTAGCGGACTGCCCTACAATGAGCAGTTCTTC,CASSSRTSGLPYNEQFF
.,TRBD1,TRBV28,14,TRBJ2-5,TGTGCCAGCAGAGACAGGGGTGGAAGGGAGACCCAGTACTTC,CASRDRGGRETQYF
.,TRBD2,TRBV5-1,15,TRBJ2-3,TGCGCCAGCAGCTTACTAGCGGGGGGAACAGATACGCAGTATTTT,CASSLLAGGTDTQYF
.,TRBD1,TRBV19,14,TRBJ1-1,TGTGCCAGTAGTACACGACAGGGCTACACTGAAGCTTTCTTT,CASSTRQGYTEAFF
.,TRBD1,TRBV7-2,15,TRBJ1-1,TGTGCCAGCAGCGCACAGGGGGCGCGTCACACTGAAGCTTTCTTT,CASSAQGARHTEAFF
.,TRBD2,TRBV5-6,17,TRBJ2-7,TGTGCCAGCACCCTCACCGGGGTCGGGGGGGATCCCTACGAGCAGTACTTC,CASTLTGVGGDPYEQYF
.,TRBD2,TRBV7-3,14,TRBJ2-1,TGTGCCAGCAGCCCGGCGGGGGGGCCCAATGAGCAGTTCTTC,CASSPAGGPNEQFF
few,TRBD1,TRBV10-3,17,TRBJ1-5,TGTGCCATCAGCCCGGGACAGGGAGGCGTTGAGAATCAGCCCCAGCATTTT,CAISPGQGGVENQPQHF
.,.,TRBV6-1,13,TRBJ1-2,TGTGCCAGCAGTGAGCACTGGGGAGGGGGCTACACCTTC,CASSEHWGGGYTF
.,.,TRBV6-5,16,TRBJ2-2,TGTGCCAGCAGTTACGAGGCTGGGGGCAAGACCGGGGAGCTGTTTTTT,CASSYEAGGKTGELFF
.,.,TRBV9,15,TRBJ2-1,TGTGCCAGCAGCGTAGTTATGGCAGGTACCAATGAGCAGTTCTTC,CASSVVMAGTNEQFF
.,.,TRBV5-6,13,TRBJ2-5,TGTGCCAGCAGCTTGGACCCGGAAGAGACCCAGTACTTC,CASSLDPEETQYF
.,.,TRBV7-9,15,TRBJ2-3,TGTGCCAGCAGCCTGATGGGGGCGGGTGCGGATACGCAGTATTTT,CASSLMGAGADTQYF
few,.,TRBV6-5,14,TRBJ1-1,TGTGCCAGCAGCTCACTCGCGGGGAACACTGAAGCTTTCTTT,CASSSLAGNTEAFF
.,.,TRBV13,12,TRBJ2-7,TGTGCCAGCAGCACCCAGGGTGGCGAGCAGTACTTC,CASSTQGGEQYF
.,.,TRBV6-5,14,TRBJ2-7,TGTGCCAGCAGCACAGGGACGGTAACCTACGAGCAGTACTTC,CASSTGTVTYEQYF
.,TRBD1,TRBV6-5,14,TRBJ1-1,TGTGCCAGCAGTGGCCGGGACAGGGGAGTTGGAGCTTTCTTT,CASSGRDRGVGAFF
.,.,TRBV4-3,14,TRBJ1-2,TGCGCCAGCAGCCAAGATCTGACAGCTTATGGCTACACCTTC,CASSQDLTAYGYTF
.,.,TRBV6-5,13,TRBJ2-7,TGTGCCAGCAGTCCTTCACGGGAGAGGGCGCAGTACTTC,CASSPSRERAQYF
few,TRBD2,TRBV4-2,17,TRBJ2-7,TGTGCCAGCAGCCAAGATCTGGCTAGCGGGAGAAGGCACGAGCAGTACTTC,CASSQDLASGRRHEQYF
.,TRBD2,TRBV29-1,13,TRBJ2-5,TGCAGCGTTGTGCCCACTGGGGGGGACCCCAAGTACTTC,CSVVPTGGDPKYF
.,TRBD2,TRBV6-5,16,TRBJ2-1,TGTGCCAGCAGTTACGTACTGGCGGGGGGGCCGGTTGAGCAGTTCTTC,CASSYVLAGGPVEQFF
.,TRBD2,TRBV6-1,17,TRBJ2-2,TGTGCCAGCAGTGATCCGGGACTAGCGGTGAACACCGGGGAGCTGTTTTTT,CASSDPGLAVNTGELFF
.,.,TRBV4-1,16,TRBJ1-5,TGCGCCAGCAGCCAAGAGTTTAGGCAGGGTAGCCAGCCCCAGCATTTT,CASSQEFRQGSQPQHF
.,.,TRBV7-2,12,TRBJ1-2,TGTGCCAGCAGCCCAGGGAACTATGGCTACACCTTC,CASSPGNYGYTF
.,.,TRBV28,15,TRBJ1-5,TGTGCCAGCAGCCATACAGAATATAGCAATCAGCCCCAGCATTTT,CASSHTEYSNQPQHF
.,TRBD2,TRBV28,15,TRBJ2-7,TGTGCCAGCAGTTCCACCGGGACTAAGACCTACGAGCAGTACTTC,CASSSTGTKTYEQYF
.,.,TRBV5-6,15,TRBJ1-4,TGTGCCAGCAGCCCAATCCGGGGACTTAATGAAAAACTGTTTTTT,CASSPIRGLNEKLFF
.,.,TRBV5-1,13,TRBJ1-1,TGCGCCAGCAGCTTTTTCATTAACACTGAAGCTTTCTTT,CASSFFINTEAFF
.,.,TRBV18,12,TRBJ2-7,TGTGCCAGCTCACCCGGGGTAGTCGAGCAGTACTTC,CASSPGVVEQYF
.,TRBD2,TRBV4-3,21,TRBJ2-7,TGCGCCAGCAGCCGTGAAGGGCCCCGGATGACTAGCGGGAGTTGGTCCTACGAGCAGTACTTC,CASSREGPRMTSGSWSYEQYF
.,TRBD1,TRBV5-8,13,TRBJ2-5,TGTGCCAGCAGCTGGGACAGGGTAGAGACCCAGTACTTC,CASSWDRVETQYF
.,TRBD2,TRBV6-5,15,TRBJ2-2,TGTGCCAGCAGCCCTTGGACTAGCGGTACCGGGGAGCTGTTTTTT,CASSPWTSGTGELFF
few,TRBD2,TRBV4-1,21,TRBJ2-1,TGCGCCAGCAGCCAAGATAGGGCCGGACTAGCGGGAGTCCACTCCTACAATGAGCAGTTCTTC,CASSQDRAGLAGVHSYNEQFF
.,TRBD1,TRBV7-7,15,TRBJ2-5,TGTGCTAGCAGCATCCGGGACAGGGGGCGGGAGACCCAGTACTTC,CASSIRDRGRETQYF
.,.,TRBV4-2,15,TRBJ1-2,TGTGCCAGCAGCCAAGATAGCGGGGGCCACTATGGCTACACCTTC,CASSQDSGGHYGYTF
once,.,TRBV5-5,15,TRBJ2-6,TGTGCCAGCAGTCCCGGGATAACTGGGGCCAACGTCCTGACTTTC,CASSPGITGANVLTF
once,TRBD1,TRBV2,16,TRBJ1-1,TGTGCCAGCAGTGTCGGACAGGGTTGGACCAACACTGAAGCTTTCTTT,CASSVGQGWTNTEAFF
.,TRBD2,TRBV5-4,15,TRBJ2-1,TGTGCCAGCATGGGACTAGCGGGGGGGTACAATGAGCAGTTCTTC,CASMGLAGGYNEQFF
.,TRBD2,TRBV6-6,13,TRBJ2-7,TGTGCCAGTACGACTAGCGGGGGCCTCAAGCAGTACTTC,CASTTSGGLKQYF
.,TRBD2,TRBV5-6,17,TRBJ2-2,TGTGCCAGCAGCTTTGAGGCTAGCGGACCGAACACCGGGGAGCTGTTTTTT,CASSFEASGPNTGELFF